Many counts were recorded for the clone carrying this TCR beta chain. The target antigen is unknown. The source of the sample is a study of CD8 T cells in ankylosing spondylitis. The CDR3 contains 14 residues. J lost 3 bases, V lost 9 bases, and 5 bases had no gene match. The germline CDR1 and CDR2 sequences are MNHNS and SASEGT. Using quantitative 5'-RACE with molecular barcodes, the authors made TCR beta libraries. TCRdb reprocessed the 5' RACE reads with MiXCR, giving one entry per CDR3 protein. The table records 200,000 to 300,000 distinct CDR3 sequences, roughly a quarter of them present only once. Study conclusions and caveats: One TCR beta motif, made up of about 8 highly homologous variants, appeared characteristic of ankylosing spondylitis blood. Matched synovial fluid from ankylosing spondylitis patients was reported to be enriched for disease-linked clones. Disease-associated clones were CD8+ and fairly uncommon in peripheral blood.

The source material was blood, either unsorted or a sorted T cell fraction (not recorded which). V gene TRBV6-1 combines with J gene TRBJ2-4; 10 nucleotides line up with TRBD1. This sequence was found in a male donor with ankylosing spondylitis or in good health (not recorded which). CDR3 DNA: TGTGCCAGTTCCCGGGACAGGGGCAAAAACATTCAGTACTTC. This encodes CASSRDRGKNIQYF.